This T cell receptor beta chain was found in a study of T-cell memory formation after mild COVID-19. General study points: Clones that shrank (day 15 to 85) were balanced CD4/CD8, whereas later expanders leaned CD4+.

This CDR3 comprises 16 residues. Trimming took 0 bases from V and 1 from J, leaving 13 bases between them. Germline loops: CDR1 SGDLS, CDR2 YYNGEE. Points on this clonotype: Antigen: not known.

TCRdb reprocessed the 5' RACE reads via MiXCR and lists one record per CDR3 protein. The sample records some 340,000 distinct CDR3 sequences, 13% being singletons. This clonotype was obtained from a man in his late teens or twenties who had mild COVID-19 (a few samples of this study predate the infection). Cell type and time point are not known. The sequenced sample consisted of PBMCs or a T cell subset sorted from them (not recorded which). The chain joins TRBV9 to TRBJ1-1; D is perhaps TRBD1 (5 bases). CDR3 DNA: TGTGCCAGCAGCGTAGCGGGTGGTCAGGGGAACACTGAAGCTTTCTTT. Its protein is CASSVAGGQGNTEAFF.